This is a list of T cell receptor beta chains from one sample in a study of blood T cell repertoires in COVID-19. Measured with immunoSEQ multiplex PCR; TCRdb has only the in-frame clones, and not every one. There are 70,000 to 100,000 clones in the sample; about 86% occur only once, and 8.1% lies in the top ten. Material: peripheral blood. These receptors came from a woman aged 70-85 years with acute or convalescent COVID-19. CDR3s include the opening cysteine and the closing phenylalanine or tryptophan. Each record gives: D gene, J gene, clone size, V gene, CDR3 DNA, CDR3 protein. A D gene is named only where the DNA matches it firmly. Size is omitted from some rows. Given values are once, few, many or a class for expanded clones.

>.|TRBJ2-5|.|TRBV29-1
TGCAGCGTCGAGGGACGAGCGGGGACCCAGTACTTC
CSVEGRAGTQYF
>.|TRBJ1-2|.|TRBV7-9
TGTGCCAGCAGCTTAGGACAGTCACCCTATGGCTACACCTTC
CASSLGQSPYGYTF
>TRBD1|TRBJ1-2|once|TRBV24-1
TGTGCCACCAGCGCGGGTCAGGGGGTCTATGGCTACACCTTC
CATSAGQGVYGYTF
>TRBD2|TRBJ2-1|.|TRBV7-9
TGTGCCAGCAGCGTAGGACCTCTAGCGGGGGCCTACAATGAGCAGTTCTTC
CASSVGPLAGAYNEQFF
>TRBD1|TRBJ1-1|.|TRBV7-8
TGTGCCAGCAGCACCTACGGACAGGTTTCTACTGAAGCTTTCTTT
CASSTYGQVSTEAFF
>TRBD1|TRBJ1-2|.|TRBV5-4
TGTGCCAGCAGCTTGGGGGCAGGGGGTTTGAGGGGCTACACCTTC
CASSLGAGGLRGYTF
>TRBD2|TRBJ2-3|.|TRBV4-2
TGTGCCAGCAGCCAAGGGACTAGCGGGAGGAGGGCAGATACGCAGTATTTT
CASSQGTSGRRADTQYF
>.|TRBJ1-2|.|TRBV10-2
TGCGCCAGCATTGCAGGGTTAGGCGATGGCTACACCTTC
CASIAGLGDGYTF
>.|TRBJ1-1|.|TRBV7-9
TGTGCCAGCAGCTTAGGGTCAACAAGTACGACTGAAGCTTTCTTT
CASSLGSTSTTEAFF
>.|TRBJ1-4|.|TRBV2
TGTGCCAGCAACTTCCGGGAAGCCGAAAAACTGTTTTTT
CASNFREAEKLFF
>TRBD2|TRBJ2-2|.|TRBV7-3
TGTGCCAGCAGCCACGGGACTAGCGGGGGGAAAAACACCGGGGAGCTGTTTTTT
CASSHGTSGGKNTGELFF
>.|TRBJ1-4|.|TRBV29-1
TGCAGCGTTGTGACATCTTATGAAAAACTGTTTTTT
CSVVTSYEKLFF
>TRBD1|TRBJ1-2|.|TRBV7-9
TGTGCCAGCAGCAGACAGGGGGCTAACTATGGCTACACCTTC
CASSRQGANYGYTF
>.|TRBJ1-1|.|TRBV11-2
TGTGCCAGCAGCTTCTACGCGACTGAAGCTTTCTTT
CASSFYATEAFF
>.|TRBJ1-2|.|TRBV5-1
TGCGCCAGCAGCTTGGGGCAGGTGAACTATGGCTACACCTTC
CASSLGQVNYGYTF
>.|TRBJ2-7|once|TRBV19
TGTGCCAGTAGACCGACAGGTATATACGAGCAGTACTTC
CASRPTGIYEQYF
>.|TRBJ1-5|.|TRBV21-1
TGTGCCAGCAGCAAAGCGGGCAGGGGGCGATTCGGTCTAGGTCAGCCCCAGCATTTT
CASSKAGRGRFGLGQPQHF
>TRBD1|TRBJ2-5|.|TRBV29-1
TGCAGCATATCGACCGCCGGGACAGGGTTCGTGACCCAGTACTTC
CSISTAGTGFVTQYF
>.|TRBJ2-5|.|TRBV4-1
TGCGCCAGCAGCCAAGATCCCCCGGGGGGCCCTTTAGAGACCCAGTACTTC
CASSQDPPGGPLETQYF
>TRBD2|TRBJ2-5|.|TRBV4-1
TGCGCCAGCAGCCAAGAATTGGGACTAGCGCGAGAGACCCAGTACTTC
CASSQELGLARETQYF
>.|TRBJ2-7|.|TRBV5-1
TGCGCCAGCAGCTCCTCTGGAGGGGGCGGTGAGCAGTACTTC
CASSSSGGGGEQYF
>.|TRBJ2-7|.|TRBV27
TGTGCCAGCAGTTACGGGCCGGGATACGAGCAGTACTTC
CASSYGPGYEQYF
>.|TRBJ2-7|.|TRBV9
TGTGCCAGCAGCGGCGACACGTACGAGCAGTACTTC
CASSGDTYEQYF
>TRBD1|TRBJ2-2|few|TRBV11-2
TGTGCCAGCAGCTTAGTTCTAAGGGGCAGGGGGCGAGTGGCCGGGGAGCTGTTTTTT
CASSLVLRGRGRVAGELFF
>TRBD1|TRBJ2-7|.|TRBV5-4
TGTGCCAGCAGCTTGGATCCCACAGGGGCGTACGGCTACGAGCAGTACTTC
CASSLDPTGAYGYEQYF
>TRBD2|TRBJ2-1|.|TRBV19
TGTGCCAGTAGTATTCAGGGAGCGGGAGGGCAGTTCTTC
CASSIQGAGGQFF
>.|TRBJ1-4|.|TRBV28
TGTGCCAGCAGTTTAGTGGAGACTAATGAAAAACTGTTTTTT
CASSLVETNEKLFF
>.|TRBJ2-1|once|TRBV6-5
TGTGCCAGCAGGACTGACTCCTACAATGAGCAGTTCTTC
CASRTDSYNEQFF
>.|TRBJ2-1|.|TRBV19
TGTGCCAGTAGTATATCGCAGGGAAGAGATGAGCAGTTCTTC
CASSISQGRDEQFF
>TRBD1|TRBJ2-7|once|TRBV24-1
TGTGCCACCAGTGACAAATCGACAGGGGTGAAGAACGAGCAGTACTTC
CATSDKSTGVKNEQYF
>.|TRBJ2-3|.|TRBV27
TGTGCCAGCAGTTGGGGCACGGATACGCAGTATTTT
CASSWGTDTQYF
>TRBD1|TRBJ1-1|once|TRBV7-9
TGTGCCAGCAGCTTAGGGGGACAGGATGAAGCTTTCTTT
CASSLGGQDEAFF
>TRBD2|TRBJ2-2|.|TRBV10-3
TGTGCCATCAGTGAACTAGCGGGTATGAACACCGGGGAGCTGTTTTTT
CAISELAGMNTGELFF
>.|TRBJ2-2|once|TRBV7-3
TGTGCCAGCAGCTTAACCCCTGCGAACACCGGGGAGCTGTTTTTT
CASSLTPANTGELFF
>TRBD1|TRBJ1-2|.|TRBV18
TGTGCCAGCTCATCCCAGACAGGGTTGGGCTATGGCTACACCTTC
CASSSQTGLGYGYTF
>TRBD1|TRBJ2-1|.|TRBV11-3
TGTGCCAGCAGCGCCGCAGGGGGAATGTACAATGAGCAGTTCTTC
CASSAAGGMYNEQFF
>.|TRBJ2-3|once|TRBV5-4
TGTGCCAGCAGCTTGGAGCGGAACACAGATACGCAGTATTTT
CASSLERNTDTQYF
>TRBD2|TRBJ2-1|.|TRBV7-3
TGTGCCAGCAGCTTATGGGCGGGGGGCCCAGGGTACAATGAGCAGTTCTTC
CASSLWAGGPGYNEQFF
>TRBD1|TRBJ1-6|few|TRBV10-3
TGTGCCATCAGTGAGTCAAACAGGGGTTCCCTCCACTTT
CAISESNRGSLHF
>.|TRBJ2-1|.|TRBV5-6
TGTGCCAGCACTTCGTTGAGTAAGTACAATGAGCAGTTCTTC
CASTSLSKYNEQFF
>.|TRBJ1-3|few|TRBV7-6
TGTGCCAGCAGCCCCGCCAGGGAAGGTGGAAACACCATATATTTT
CASSPAREGGNTIYF
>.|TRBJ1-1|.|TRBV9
TGTGCCAGCAGCGTAGCCGGGCAGGGGCGTGTGAAAGCTTTCTTT
CASSVAGQGRVKAFF
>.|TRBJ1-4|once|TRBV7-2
TGTGCCAGCAGCTTAGTCACTGCAACTAATGAAAAACTGTTTTTT
CASSLVTATNEKLFF
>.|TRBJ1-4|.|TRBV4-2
TGTGCCAGCAGCCAAGAGGGCCCCACAAATGAAAAACTGTTTTTT
CASSQEGPTNEKLFF
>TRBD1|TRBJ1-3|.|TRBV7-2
TGTGCCAGCAGCTCCAGGACAGGGTCTGGAAACACCATATATTTT
CASSSRTGSGNTIYF
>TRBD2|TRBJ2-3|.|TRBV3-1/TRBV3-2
TGTGCCAGCAGCCAAGGAGGGACTAGCGGATCTACGCAGTATTTT
CASSQGGTSGSTQYF
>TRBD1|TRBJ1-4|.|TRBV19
TGTGCCAGTAGTACCCGGGACAGGATGTTTAATGAAAAACTGTTTTTT
CASSTRDRMFNEKLFF
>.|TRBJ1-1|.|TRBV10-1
TGCGCCAGCAGTGAGTCGGCAAGGGGAAGAACTGAAGCTTTCTTT
CASSESARGRTEAFF
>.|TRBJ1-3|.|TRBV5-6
TGTGCCAGCAGCCAACAAGTCAGAAACACTCTTCAGGACACCATATATTTT
CASSQQVRNTLQDTIYF
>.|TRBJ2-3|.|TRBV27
TGTGCCAGCAGTTTAGGGCGGAGGAACACAGATACGCAGTATTTT
CASSLGRRNTDTQYF